The 20 T cell receptor beta chains listed next were all sequenced from one sample in a study of shared clonotypes between healthy human individuals. The method was immunoSEQ multiplex PCR; TCRdb's version includes in-frame clones alone and lacks a portion of them. This table has roughly 2.6 million clones, roughly 92% appearing once. Material: naive CD4+ T cells sorted from blood. Subset noted: CD45RA+ positively selected. The receptors derive from a young man in good health.

The J gene is TRBJ1-5, the V gene TRBV10-3, with 11 bases matching TRBD1. V lost 2 bases to trimming and J lost 3 bases; unmatched junction nucleotides: 3. Germline V gene lookup returns CDR1 ENHRY and CDR2 SYGVKD. The CDR3 sequence is 16 residues long. CDR3 nucleotides: TGTGCCATCAGTGAGGGGACAGGGGGGGACAATCAGCCCCAGCATTTT. Translation gives CAISEGTGGDNQPQHF.

The rearrangement joins TRBV15 to TRBJ2-3; maybe TRBD1 (6 bases). The CDR3 spans 17 residues. CDR1 and CDR2 (germline): LNHNV, YYDKDF (reference sequence). Trimming took 0 bases from V and 4 from J, leaving 17 bases between them. This CDR3 is CATSRDPWGQGSDTQYF. The CDR3 bases are TGTGCCACCAGCAGAGATCCGTGGGGGCAGGGATCAGATACGCAGTATTTT. The full variable domain, with the rest looked up from reference TRBV15 and TRBJ2-3, is DAMVIQNPRYQVTQFGKPVTLSCSQTLNHNVMYWYQQKSSQAPKLLFHYYDKDFNNEADTPDNFQSRRPNTSFCFLDIRSPGLGDTAMYLCATSRDPWGQGSDTQYFGPGTRLTVL.

This clone is a singleton in its sample. This chain joins TRBV14 and TRBJ2-3, with 9 nucleotides matching TRBD1. The CDR3 consists of 16 residues. V trimming: 4 bases; J trimming: 6 bases; junction bases outside the gene matches: 11. Germline values: CDR1 SGHDN, CDR2 FVKESK. The CDR3 nucleotides read TGTGCCAGCAGCCCACAACAGGGGGCTTACTCCGATACGCAGTATTTT. Translated: CASSPQQGAYSDTQYF.

The rearrangement uses TRBV30 and TRBJ2-3; D is possibly TRBD2 (7 bases). The ends were cut back, 3 bases at V and 1 base at J, with 11 bases in the middle. Germline V gene data show CDR1 as GTSNPN and CDR2 as SVGIG (reference sequence). CDR3 length: 14 amino acids. The CDR3 here is CAWSFGGRTDTQYF. DNA for the CDR3: TGTGCCTGGAGCTTCGGGGGGCGCACAGATACGCAGTATTTT.

This chain uses TRBV6-1 with TRBJ1-6; 8 positions agree with TRBD1. The CDR3 runs 15 residues. The J segment lost 10 bases and the V segment lost 2 bases, leaving 7 bases of the junction unmatched. CDR1 is MNHNS, CDR2 SASEGT, per germline. The CDR3 DNA reads as TGTGCCAGCAGTGAATGGAGGACAGGGAACTCACCCCTCCACTTT. It encodes CASSEWRTGNSPLHF.

J is TRBJ2-3 and V is TRBV7-3; unclear D gene. The CDR3 sequence is 14 residues long. The V and J ends lost 5 bases and 4 bases respectively, with 13 bases between them. Germline lookup yields CDR1 SGHTA and CDR2 FQGTGA. The CDR3 region is CASSATTQADTQYF. The DNA for the CDR3 is TGTGCCAGCAGCGCTACTACCCAGGCAGATACGCAGTATTTT. Using reference TRBV7-3 and TRBJ2-3 for the parts outside the CDR3, the full variable domain is GAGVSQTPSNKVTEKGKYVELRCDPISGHTALYWYRQSLGQGPEFLIYFQGTGAADDSGLPNDRFFAVRPEGSVSTLKIQRTERGDSAVYLCASSATTQADTQYFGPGTRLTVL.

The rearrangement joins TRBV6-5 to TRBJ2-7; 10 nucleotides agree with TRBD1. CDR3 size: 13 residues. Losses at the gene ends were 10 bases for V and 3 bases for J; bases not matched to a gene: 6. Germline V CDR1 and CDR2: MNHEY, SVGAGI. CDR3 in amino acids: CATSGQGVYEQYF. The CDR3 DNA reads as TGTGCCACCAGCGGACAGGGGGTCTACGAGCAGTACTTC.

The chain recombines TRBV7-9 with TRBJ2-3; TRBD1 matches at 8 bases. CDR1 and CDR2 (germline): SEHNR, FQNEAQ (reference sequence). The CDR3 sequence is 16 residues long. V was pared by 5 bases and J by 3 bases, with 10 bases of the junction left unmatched. The CDR3 loop reads CASSLLDRDFTDTQYF. The DNA for the CDR3 is TGTGCCAGCAGCCTATTGGACAGGGATTTTACAGATACGCAGTATTTT. Full variable domain (missing parts from reference TRBV7-9 and TRBJ2-3): DTGVSQNPRHKITKRGQNVTFRCDPISEHNRLYWYRQTLGQGPEFLTYFQNEAQLEKSRLLSDRFSAERPKGSFSTLEIQRTEQGDSAMYLCASSLLDRDFTDTQYFGPGTRLTVL.

The chain has TRBV30 and TRBJ2-2; D remains unclear. Trimming took 6 bases from V and 4 from J, leaving 12 bases between them. Germline V CDR1 and CDR2: GTSNPN, SVGIG (reference sequence). The CDR3 runs 13 residues. In DNA form, the CDR3 reads TGTGCCTGTTCCCCGCAGGCCACCGGGGAGCTGTTTTTT. This encodes CACSPQATGELFF.

The CDR3 DNA reads TGTGCCAGCAGCCAAGATGGCGGGCCTGTCTCCTACGAGCAGTACTTC. This sequence encodes CASSQDGGPVSYEQYF. The V and J genes are TRBV14 and TRBJ2-7; TRBD2 might be the D (5 bases). V was shortened by 0 bases and J by 0 bases, with 12 bases between the two germline ends. The CDR3 runs to 16 residues. CDR1 is SGHDN, CDR2 FVKESK, per germline.

The rearrangement links TRBV25-1 to TRBJ1-2; 9 bases are a match to TRBD1. This CDR3 has 15 residues. Germline CDR1 and CDR2: MGHDK and SYGVNS. V trimming: 1 base; J trimming: 8 bases; junction bases outside the gene matches: 8. This CDR3 is CASSESMTGGSGYTF. The CDR3 coding sequence is TGTGCCAGCAGTGAATCTATGACAGGGGGTAGCGGCTACACCTTC.

The V gene is TRBV4-1, the J gene TRBJ2-1; D possibly matches TRBD1 or TRBD2 (5 bases each). In germline, CDR1 is MGHRA, CDR2 YSYEKL. CDR3 length: 22 amino acids. Trimming shortened V by 0 bases and J by 4 bases, and 31 bases separated the two germline ends. The CDR3 sequence is CASSQEGPLEGSAVKSYNEQFF. The CDR3 DNA reads TGCGCCAGCAGCCAAGAGGGGCCCCTAGAGGGGTCCGCTGTGAAATCTTACAATGAGCAGTTCTTC.

The chain links TRBV2 to TRBJ1-2; D may be TRBD1 (6 bases). V was cut by 6 bases and J by 0 bases, with 14 bases left in between. The CDR3 runs to 15 residues. The germline V gene encodes CDR1 SNHLY and CDR2 FYNNEI. The chain's CDR3 is CASRKDRVANYGYTF. CDR3 in DNA: TGTGCCAGCAGGAAGGACAGAGTTGCTAACTATGGCTACACCTTC. Full variable domain (missing parts from reference TRBV2 and TRBJ1-2): EPEVTQTPSHQVTQMGQEVILRCVPISNHLYFYWYRQILGQKVEFLVSFYNNEISEKSEIFDDQFSVERPDGSNFTLKIRSTKLEDSAMYFCASRKDRVANYGYTFGSGTRLTVV.

The CDR3 DNA follows: TGTGCCTGGAGTAGCAGGGGGCAGTTCTATAATTCACCCCTCCACTTT. It encodes CAWSSRGQFYNSPLHF. The genes are TRBV30 and TRBJ1-6; 8 nucleotides match TRBD1. The V gene end was trimmed by 2 bases and the J gene end by 3 bases; junction bases not matched to a gene: 6. The CDR3 is made up of 16 amino acids. Looked up from germline, CDR1 is GTSNPN and CDR2 is SVGIG (reference sequence).

The chain has TRBV6-1 and TRBJ2-7; TRBD1 might be the D (6 bases). V was shortened by 7 bases and J by 1 base, with 14 bases between the two germline ends. Per germline, CDR1 MNHNS and CDR2 SASEGT. The CDR3 length is 14 residues. CDR3 amino acids: CASTPTGTSYEQYF. CDR3 bases: TGTGCCAGCACCCCGACAGGTACATCCTACGAGCAGTACTTC.

The chain combines TRBV30 with TRBJ2-2, with D perhaps assigned TRBD1 or TRBD2 (7 bases each). Deletions cut 8 bases from V and 4 bases from J, with 20 bases between. Germline V gene data show CDR1 as GTSNPN and CDR2 as SVGIG (reference sequence). This CDR3 contains 15 residues. CDR3 loop: CARGDRDRITGELFF. CDR3 nucleotide sequence: TGTGCCCGGGGGGACCGGGACAGAATCACCGGGGAGCTGTTTTTT.

To note about this clone: Additional DNA sequences in this sample encode the identical CDR3. This rearrangement joins TRBV30 to TRBJ2-3; unclear D gene. Trimming took off 2 bases at V and 6 bases at J, with 6 bases between the two ends. Germline V gene data show CDR1 as GTSNPN and CDR2 as SVGIG (reference sequence). CDR3 length equals 11 residues. CDR3 sequence (DNA): TGTGCCTGGAGTACTTTGGATACGCAGTATTTT. The encoded protein is CAWSTLDTQYF.

The chain combines TRBV30 with TRBJ1-2, with D possibly matching TRBD1 (5 bases). CDR1 and CDR2 (germline): GTSNPN, SVGIG (reference sequence). This CDR3 spans 18 amino acids. V was trimmed by 3 bases and J by 0 bases, leaving 23 bases between them. CDR3 loop: CAWSASWDSPRANYGYTF. DNA of the CDR3: TGTGCCTGGAGCGCAAGCTGGGACTCCCCGAGGGCTAACTATGGCTACACCTTC.

This chain connects TRBV2 to TRBJ2-4; 7 nucleotides match TRBD2. Germline V gene data show CDR1 as SNHLY and CDR2 as FYNNEI. Trimming took 0 bases from V and 7 from J; bases not matched to a gene: 3. This CDR3 has 14 amino acids. The CDR3 loop reads CASSEAGGMNIQYF. CDR3 nucleotide sequence: TGTGCCAGCAGTGAAGCCGGGGGGATGAACATTCAGTACTTC.

The V call is TRBV7-6, the J call TRBJ2-7; D uncertain. The CDR3 spans 11 residues. Germline CDR1 reads SGHVS; CDR2 reads FNYEAQ. The ends were cut back, 5 bases at V and 7 bases at J, with 9 bases in the middle. In nucleotides, the CDR3 is TGTGCCAGCAGCACCCGCCGGGAGCAGTACTTC. Translation: CASSTRREQYF.